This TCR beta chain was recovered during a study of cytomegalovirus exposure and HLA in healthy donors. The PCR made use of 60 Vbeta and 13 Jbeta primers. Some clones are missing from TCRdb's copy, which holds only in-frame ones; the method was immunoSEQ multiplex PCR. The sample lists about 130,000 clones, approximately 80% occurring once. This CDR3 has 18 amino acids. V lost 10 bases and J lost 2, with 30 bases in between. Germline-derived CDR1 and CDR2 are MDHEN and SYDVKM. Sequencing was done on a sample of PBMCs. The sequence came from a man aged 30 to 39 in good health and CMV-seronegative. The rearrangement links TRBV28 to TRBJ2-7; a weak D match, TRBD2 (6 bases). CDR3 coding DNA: TGTGCCACCAGACTTACCGGGACTGGAAGATTAAAGGCCTACGAGCAGTACTTC. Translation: CATRLTGTGRLKAYEQYF.